The clone carrying this TCR beta chain was counted a few times. The antigen remains undetermined. The data derive from a study of cytomegalovirus exposure and HLA in healthy donors. PCR involved 60 Vbeta and 13 Jbeta primers. TCRdb keeps only in-frame clones here, not all; method: immunoSEQ multiplex PCR. The sample has some 220,000 clones; about three quarters are singletons. Study outcomes and limitations: According to the study, some 160 TCR beta chains were cytomegalovirus-associated. Immune exposure was documented only through CMV serostatus.

The germline V and J ends were trimmed by 0 bases and 3 bases, with 8 bases remaining between them. This CDR3 is 14 amino acids long. CDR1 is LGHNA and CDR2 is YSLEER in the germline V gene. The chain employs TRBV4-3 and TRBJ1-1; D is ambiguous. The TCR was taken from a woman in her sixties in good health and CMV-seropositive. Sequenced material: PBMCs. CDR3 nucleotide sequence: TGCGCCAGCAGCCAAGATGGGAGGGACACTGAAGCTTTCTTT. Protein product: CASSQDGRDTEAFF.